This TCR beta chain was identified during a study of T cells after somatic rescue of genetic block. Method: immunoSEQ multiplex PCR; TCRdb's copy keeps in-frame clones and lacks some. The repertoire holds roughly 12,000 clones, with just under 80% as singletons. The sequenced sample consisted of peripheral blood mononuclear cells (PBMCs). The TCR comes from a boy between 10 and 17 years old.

In nucleotides, the CDR3 is TGTGCCAGCAGTGAAAGGGCAGGGCTCGCAGATACGCAGTATTTT. Translation gives CASSERAGLADTQYF. The chain is built from TRBV2 and TRBJ2-3, with D possibly TRBD1 on 5 matching bases. Between the trimmed V and J ends, which lost 2 bases and 4 bases, there was a span of 13 bases. Looked up from germline, CDR1 is SNHLY and CDR2 is FYNNEI. There are 15 residues in the CDR3.